Given below is one TCR beta chain in context. Two negative PCRs, clearance, or symptom resolution characterized the recovered Cohort 3 donors. Produced via immunoSEQ multiplex PCR; TCRdb's table is partial and in-frame only. The sample yields about 150,000 clones, approximately 81% seen once. The sample comes from a study of blood T cell repertoires in COVID-19. Sequenced sample: PBMCs or T cells enriched from blood (not recorded which). The clonotype was recovered from a woman aged 45-65 years who had recovered from COVID-19.

The CDR3 coding sequence is TGTGCCAGCTCACCGGACAGAACCGGGGAGCTGTTTTTT. Protein product: CASSPDRTGELFF. The J gene is TRBJ2-2, the V gene TRBV18; D perhaps matches TRBD1 (6 bases). Trimming shortened V by 3 bases and J by 5 bases, and 7 bases separated the two germline ends. CDR1 and CDR2 from the germline V gene are KGHSH and LQKENI. There are 13 residues in the CDR3.